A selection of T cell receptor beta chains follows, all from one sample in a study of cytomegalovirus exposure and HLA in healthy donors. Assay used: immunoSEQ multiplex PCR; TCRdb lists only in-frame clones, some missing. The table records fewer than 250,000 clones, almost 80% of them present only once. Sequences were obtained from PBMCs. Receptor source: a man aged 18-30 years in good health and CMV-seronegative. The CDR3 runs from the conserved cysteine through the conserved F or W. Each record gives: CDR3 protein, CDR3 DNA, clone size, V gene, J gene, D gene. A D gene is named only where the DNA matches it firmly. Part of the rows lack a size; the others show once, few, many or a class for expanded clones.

CDR3aa: CASSTTSGRLSYNEQFF
CDR3nt: TGTGCCAGCAGCACCACTAGCGGGAGGTTATCCTACAATGAGCAGTTCTTC
abundance: few
v_gene: TRBV7-3
j_gene: TRBJ2-1
d_gene: TRBD2

CDR3aa: CASSAGTSGRGGNEQFF
CDR3nt: TGTGCCAGCAGCGCTGGGACTAGCGGGAGGGGCGGCAATGAGCAGTTCTTC
abundance: few
v_gene: TRBV9
j_gene: TRBJ2-1
d_gene: TRBD2

CDR3aa: CASSLSWRPSYGYTF
CDR3nt: TGTGCCAGCAGTTTATCGTGGAGGCCGAGCTATGGCTACACCTTC
abundance: few
v_gene: TRBV27
j_gene: TRBJ1-2
d_gene: NA

CDR3aa: CASSLGQGGQPQHF
CDR3nt: TGTGCCAGCAGCTTAGGACAGGGCGGTCAGCCCCAGCATTTT
abundance: NA
v_gene: TRBV7-2
j_gene: TRBJ1-5
d_gene: TRBD1

CDR3aa: CASSLRGQPQHF
CDR3nt: TGTGCCAGCAGCTTAAGAGGTCAGCCCCAGCATTTT
abundance: once
v_gene: TRBV13
j_gene: TRBJ1-5
d_gene: NA

CDR3aa: CASSLPGQETQYF
CDR3nt: TGTGCCAGCAGCTTGCCAGGCCAAGAGACCCAGTACTTC
abundance: few
v_gene: TRBV5-4
j_gene: TRBJ2-5
d_gene: NA

CDR3aa: CATWDRDNSPLHF
CDR3nt: TGCGCCACTTGGGACAGGGACAATTCACCCCTCCACTTT
abundance: few
v_gene: TRBV10-2
j_gene: TRBJ1-6
d_gene: TRBD1

CDR3aa: CASSFGRLGDRPDQETQYF
CDR3nt: TGTGCCAGCAGCTTCGGCAGGTTAGGGGACAGACCTGACCAAGAGACCCAGTACTTC
abundance: NA
v_gene: TRBV28
j_gene: TRBJ2-5
d_gene: TRBD1

CDR3aa: CASSEAYQGAVTGELFF
CDR3nt: TGTGCCAGCAGTGAAGCGTATCAGGGGGCAGTCACCGGGGAGCTGTTTTTT
abundance: once
v_gene: TRBV2
j_gene: TRBJ2-2
d_gene: TRBD1

CDR3aa: CASSLVAGQGADGANVLTF
CDR3nt: TGTGCCAGCAGCTTGGTCGCCGGACAGGGGGCTGACGGGGCCAACGTCCTGACTTTC
abundance: NA
v_gene: TRBV5-6
j_gene: TRBJ2-6
d_gene: TRBD1

CDR3aa: CATTRGVRELSTGELFF
CDR3nt: TGTGCCACCACCCGGGGGGTGCGGGAGCTCAGCACCGGGGAGCTGTTTTTT
abundance: NA
v_gene: TRBV15
j_gene: TRBJ2-2
d_gene: TRBD2

CDR3aa: CASKGLGRNEQFF
CDR3nt: TGTGCCAGTAAGGGGCTAGGAAGAAATGAGCAGTTCTTC
abundance: NA
v_gene: TRBV19
j_gene: TRBJ2-1
d_gene: NA

CDR3aa: CASSIGSVGTVYEQYF
CDR3nt: TGTGCCAGTAGTATAGGGTCGGTAGGCACAGTCTACGAGCAGTACTTC
abundance: NA
v_gene: TRBV19
j_gene: TRBJ2-7
d_gene: NA

CDR3aa: CASSLGLGEVADTQYF
CDR3nt: TGCGCCAGCAGCTTGGGGTTAGGGGAGGTGGCAGATACGCAGTATTTT
abundance: NA
v_gene: TRBV5-1
j_gene: TRBJ2-3
d_gene: NA

CDR3aa: CASSLGTVNTEAFF
CDR3nt: TGTGCCAGCAGCTTAGGGACAGTGAACACTGAAGCTTTCTTT
abundance: NA
v_gene: TRBV11-1
j_gene: TRBJ1-1
d_gene: NA

CDR3aa: CASSLDGVNQPQHF
CDR3nt: TGTGCCAGCAGTCTCGACGGAGTTAATCAGCCCCAGCATTTT
abundance: once
v_gene: TRBV6-5
j_gene: TRBJ1-5
d_gene: NA

CDR3aa: CASSPDRVNEKLFF
CDR3nt: TGCGCCAGCAGCCCGGACAGGGTAAATGAAAAACTGTTTTTT
abundance: NA
v_gene: TRBV5-1
j_gene: TRBJ1-4
d_gene: TRBD1

CDR3aa: CASSQVGTGDQPQHF
CDR3nt: TGCGCCAGCAGCCAAGTCGGGACAGGGGATCAGCCCCAGCATTTT
abundance: NA
v_gene: TRBV4-3
j_gene: TRBJ1-5
d_gene: TRBD1

CDR3aa: CASNQGQGASYEQYF
CDR3nt: TGTGCCAGCAACCAGGGACAGGGGGCTAGCTACGAGCAGTACTTC
abundance: NA
v_gene: TRBV6-1
j_gene: TRBJ2-7
d_gene: TRBD1

CDR3aa: CASKPAGTRENNEQFF
CDR3nt: TGTGCCAGTAAACCAGCCGGGACTAGAGAGAACAATGAGCAGTTCTTC
abundance: few
v_gene: TRBV19
j_gene: TRBJ2-1
d_gene: TRBD2

CDR3aa: CASSPLQGRSDGHTF
CDR3nt: TGTGCCAGCAGCCCCCTACAGGGTAGAAGTGATGGCCACACCTTC
abundance: NA
v_gene: TRBV14
j_gene: TRBJ1-2
d_gene: NA

CDR3aa: CASSPAPIGGDYEQYF
CDR3nt: TGTGCCAGCAGCCCCGCCCCCATCGGAGGGGACTACGAGCAGTACTTC
abundance: NA
v_gene: TRBV7-2
j_gene: TRBJ2-7
d_gene: NA

CDR3aa: CASSSQSGANVLTF
CDR3nt: TGTGCCAGTAGTTCCCAATCTGGGGCCAACGTCCTGACTTTC
abundance: NA
v_gene: TRBV19
j_gene: TRBJ2-6
d_gene: NA

CDR3aa: CASSQDLIAGGKTGELFF
CDR3nt: TGTGCCAGCAGCCAAGACTTAATAGCGGGAGGGAAGACCGGGGAGCTGTTTTTT
abundance: NA
v_gene: TRBV4-2
j_gene: TRBJ2-2
d_gene: TRBD2

CDR3aa: CASSSPTVSYEQYF
CDR3nt: TGTGCCAGCAGTTCGCCGACTGTTTCCTACGAGCAGTACTTC
abundance: NA
v_gene: TRBV27
j_gene: TRBJ2-7
d_gene: NA

CDR3aa: CASRGQGNSPLHF
CDR3nt: TGTGCCAGCAGGGGACAGGGTAATTCACCCCTCCACTTT
abundance: NA
v_gene: TRBV6-5
j_gene: TRBJ1-6
d_gene: TRBD1

CDR3aa: CAWSAVGGSEAFF
CDR3nt: TGTGCCTGGAGCGCCGTTGGGGGGTCTGAAGCTTTCTTT
abundance: NA
v_gene: TRBV30
j_gene: TRBJ1-1
d_gene: NA

CDR3aa: CASRRQEGSGYTF
CDR3nt: TGTGCCAGCAGACGCCAGGAAGGCAGTGGCTACACCTTC
abundance: NA
v_gene: TRBV6-5
j_gene: TRBJ1-2
d_gene: NA

CDR3aa: CSVERMSLEEQFF
CDR3nt: TGCAGCGTTGAGCGAATGTCCCTAGAGGAGCAGTTCTTC
abundance: NA
v_gene: TRBV29-1
j_gene: TRBJ2-1
d_gene: NA

CDR3aa: CASSVIPGQGRDEQYF
CDR3nt: TGTGCCAGCAGCGTTATTCCGGGACAGGGTCGGGACGAGCAGTACTTC
abundance: few
v_gene: TRBV9
j_gene: TRBJ2-7
d_gene: TRBD1

CDR3aa: CASSDRGESAFF
CDR3nt: TGCGCCAGCAGCGATAGGGGCGAATCAGCTTTCTTT
abundance: NA
v_gene: TRBV4-3
j_gene: TRBJ1-1
d_gene: NA

CDR3aa: CASSLNRGQGHNQPQHF
CDR3nt: TGTGCCAGCAGCTTAAATCGGGGACAAGGGCACAATCAGCCCCAGCATTTT
abundance: NA
v_gene: TRBV7-3
j_gene: TRBJ1-5
d_gene: NA

CDR3aa: CASSQERTGGRSYNEQFF
CDR3nt: TGTGCCAGCAGCCAAGAAAGGACCGGGGGGCGCTCCTACAATGAGCAGTTCTTC
abundance: NA
v_gene: TRBV4-2
j_gene: TRBJ2-1
d_gene: NA

CDR3aa: CATSQTGLGQPQHF
CDR3nt: TGTGCCACCTCTCAAACAGGGCTTGGTCAGCCCCAGCATTTT
abundance: NA
v_gene: TRBV6-5
j_gene: TRBJ1-5
d_gene: NA

CDR3aa: CASSPQGGEWNEQFF
CDR3nt: TGTGCCAGCAGTCCACAGGGTGGCGAATGGAATGAGCAGTTCTTC
abundance: few
v_gene: TRBV27
j_gene: TRBJ2-1
d_gene: NA

CDR3aa: CASSASPYNSPLHF
CDR3nt: TGTGCCAGCAGTGCCTCCCCCTATAATTCACCCCTCCACTTT
abundance: NA
v_gene: TRBV25-1
j_gene: TRBJ1-6
d_gene: NA

CDR3aa: CASSLGLAANYEQYF
CDR3nt: TGCGCCAGCAGCCTGGGACTAGCAGCGAACTACGAGCAGTACTTC
abundance: NA
v_gene: TRBV4-1
j_gene: TRBJ2-7
d_gene: TRBD2

CDR3aa: CASSYRGNTGELFF
CDR3nt: TGTGCCAGCAGTTACCGGGGTAACACCGGGGAGCTGTTTTTT
abundance: once
v_gene: TRBV6-5
j_gene: TRBJ2-2
d_gene: NA

CDR3aa: CASSQTLAGPTAEQFF
CDR3nt: TGCGCCAGCAGCCAAACACTAGCGGGACCTACCGCCGAGCAGTTCTTC
abundance: NA
v_gene: TRBV4-3
j_gene: TRBJ2-1
d_gene: TRBD2

CDR3aa: CASSQDRRQGTPGANVLTF
CDR3nt: TGCGCCAGCAGCCAAGATCGGAGACAGGGGACTCCCGGGGCCAACGTCCTGACTTTC
abundance: few
v_gene: TRBV4-3
j_gene: TRBJ2-6
d_gene: TRBD1

CDR3aa: CASSLAGNEQFF
CDR3nt: TGCGCCAGCAGCTTGGCAGGGAATGAGCAGTTCTTC
abundance: NA
v_gene: TRBV5-1
j_gene: TRBJ2-1
d_gene: NA

CDR3aa: CASSENGQGYQPQHF
CDR3nt: TGTGCCAGCAGTGAAAACGGCCAGGGGTACCAGCCCCAGCATTTT
abundance: NA
v_gene: TRBV2
j_gene: TRBJ1-5
d_gene: NA

CDR3aa: CAWSRGLNTGELFF
CDR3nt: TGTGCCTGGAGTCGAGGACTGAACACCGGGGAGCTGTTTTTT
abundance: NA
v_gene: TRBV30
j_gene: TRBJ2-2
d_gene: NA

CDR3aa: CARQNHPGQGDTGELFF
CDR3nt: TGTGCTAGACAAAATCATCCGGGACAGGGAGACACCGGGGAGCTGTTTTTT
abundance: once
v_gene: TRBV12-5
j_gene: TRBJ2-2
d_gene: TRBD1

CDR3aa: CARTDGQPGTEAFF
CDR3nt: TGTGCCCGGACAGACGGACAGCCGGGCACTGAAGCTTTCTTT
abundance: NA
v_gene: TRBV30
j_gene: TRBJ1-1
d_gene: NA

CDR3aa: CASSAKIRVSSSYEQYF
CDR3nt: TGCGCCAGCAGTGCGAAAATCCGGGTCTCATCCTCCTACGAGCAGTACTTC
abundance: NA
v_gene: TRBV23-1
j_gene: TRBJ2-7
d_gene: NA

CDR3aa: CASSWGQGAISIAKNIQYF
CDR3nt: TGTGCTAGCAGCTGGGGACAGGGGGCTATTTCGATAGCCAAAAACATTCAGTACTTC
abundance: NA
v_gene: TRBV7-7
j_gene: TRBJ2-4
d_gene: TRBD1